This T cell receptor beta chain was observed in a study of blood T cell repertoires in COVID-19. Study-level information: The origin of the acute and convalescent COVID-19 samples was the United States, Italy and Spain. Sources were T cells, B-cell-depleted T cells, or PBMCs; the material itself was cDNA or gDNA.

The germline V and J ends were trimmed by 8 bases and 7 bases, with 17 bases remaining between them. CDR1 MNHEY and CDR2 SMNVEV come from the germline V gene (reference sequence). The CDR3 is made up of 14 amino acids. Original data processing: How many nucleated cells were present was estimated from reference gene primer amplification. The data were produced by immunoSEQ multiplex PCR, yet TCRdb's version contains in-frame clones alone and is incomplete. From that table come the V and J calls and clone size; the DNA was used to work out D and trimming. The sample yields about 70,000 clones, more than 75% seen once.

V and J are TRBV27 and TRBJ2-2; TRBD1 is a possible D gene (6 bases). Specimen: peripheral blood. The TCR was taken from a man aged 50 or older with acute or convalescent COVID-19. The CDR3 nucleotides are TGTGCCAGCTTATTGTCAGGGGCAGGCGGGGAGCTGTTTTTT. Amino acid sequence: CASLLSGAGGELFF.